The rows below give T cell receptor beta chains drawn from one sample of a study of T-cell reconstitution after alpha-beta-depleted transplantation in children. One entry per CDR3 protein results from TCRdb running MiXCR on the PCR reads. The data hold 250,000 to 300,000 distinct CDR3 sequences, with around a tenth observed a single time. The source material was PBMCs, sampled before TCRalphabeta/CD19-depleted stem cell transplant. The source is a boy under two years old with acute myeloid leukemia, due to receive a stem cell transplant. Each CDR3 is given with its conserved first and last residue. D genes are given only for firm matches. Where a row states a size, it is once, few, many or the class of an expanded clone; other rows omit it.

J gene,D gene,V gene,clone size,CDR3 DNA,CDR3 protein
TRBJ2-5,.,TRBV2,many,TGTGCCAGCAGTGAATCTCGCACGGCGCAAGAGACCCAGTACTTC,CASSESRTAQETQYF
TRBJ2-4,.,TRBV28,.,TGTGCCAGCAGTTTATGGGACAGCGGCATAAACATTCAGTACTTC,CASSLWDSGINIQYF
TRBJ2-7,TRBD2,TRBV5-1,many,TGCGCCAGCCGGCAAGCGGGGGACGAGCAGTACTTC,CASRQAGDEQYF
TRBJ2-1,TRBD2,TRBV24-1,many,TGTGCCACCAGTGATTTGGGGTTAGCGGGAGTAGGCAATGAGCAGTTCTTC,CATSDLGLAGVGNEQFF
TRBJ1-4,.,TRBV4-3,many,TGCGCCAGCAGCCAAGATGGTGCAACTAATGAAAAACTGTTTTTT,CASSQDGATNEKLFF
TRBJ2-3,.,TRBV11-2,many,TGTGCCAGCAGCGCCGAGTGGCCAGGGGTCCAGAATACGCAGTATTTT,CASSAEWPGVQNTQYF
TRBJ2-7,TRBD1,TRBV6-1,many,TGTGCCAGCAGAATAGGGACAGGGCCCTACGAGCAGTACTTC,CASRIGTGPYEQYF
TRBJ2-1,.,TRBV13,.,TGTGCCAGCAGCTTAGTGTCAGGGACCTACAATGAGCAGTTCTTC,CASSLVSGTYNEQFF
TRBJ2-7,.,TRBV10-2,many,TGCGCCAGCAGTGATCCCAGGCCCTCCTACGAGCAGTACTTC,CASSDPRPSYEQYF
TRBJ2-7,TRBD1,TRBV20-1,many,TGCAGTGCAATGGACAGGGCGGTCGAGCAGTACTTC,CSAMDRAVEQYF
TRBJ2-5,TRBD2,TRBV27,many,TGTGCCAGCAGTTTAGCGGGAGGGTTTCAAGAGACCCAGTACTTC,CASSLAGGFQETQYF
TRBJ2-5,TRBD2,TRBV7-6,many,TGTGCCAGCAAAGCGGGAGGTGAAGAGACCCAGTACTTC,CASKAGGEETQYF
TRBJ2-1,.,TRBV18,.,TGTGCCAGCTCACCAAGTGGCAGGGGCAATGAGCAGTTCTTC,CASSPSGRGNEQFF
TRBJ2-5,.,TRBV28,few,TGTGCCAGCAGTGCCTCCCGGAGGTCCCAAGAGACCCAGTACTTC,CASSASRRSQETQYF
TRBJ2-1,.,TRBV5-4,many,TGTGCCAGCAGCCCGACCACAGCGGAGACCCTATACAATGAGCAGTTCTTC,CASSPTTAETLYNEQFF
TRBJ2-6,.,TRBV11-2,.,TGTGCCAGCAGCTTAGTCGTGAGGGGGTACACTGGGGCCAACGTCCTGACTTTC,CASSLVVRGYTGANVLTF
TRBJ2-1,.,TRBV7-6,many,TGTGCCAGCAGCTTGGGACTCCCCTCGAGCTCCTACAATGAGCAGTTCTTC,CASSLGLPSSSYNEQFF
TRBJ2-4,.,TRBV11-3,many,TGTGCCAGCAGCTTAACGCCGCTAGCCAAAAACATTCAGTACTTC,CASSLTPLAKNIQYF
TRBJ2-5,.,TRBV21-1,many,TGTGCCAGCAGCAAAGGACTAGCGCAAGAGACCCAGTACTTC,CASSKGLAQETQYF
TRBJ2-1,TRBD2,TRBV20-1,many,TGCAGTGCTAGAGTTGACCTAGGGTTAGGCGGGGGTAAGCAGTTCTTC,CSARVDLGLGGGKQFF
TRBJ2-1,TRBD2,TRBV20-1,.,TGCAGTGCCCGACTAGCGGGAGGATTTGAGCAGTTCTTC,CSARLAGGFEQFF
TRBJ2-5,.,TRBV7-1,.,TGTGCGAGCAGCTCTTGGCGTAGGTCCATCCAAGAGACCCAGTACTTC,CASSSWRRSIQETQYF
TRBJ2-1,TRBD2,TRBV4-2,.,TGTGCCAGCAGCCAAGGGGGACTAGGGACCAATGAGCAGTTCTTC,CASSQGGLGTNEQFF
TRBJ1-2,.,TRBV18,.,TGTGCCAGCTCACCGGGACTCGGCTATGGCTACACCTTC,CASSPGLGYGYTF
TRBJ1-1,.,TRBV7-9,many,TGTGCCAGCAGCGCAAGAAGGGTGTCGACGAACACTGAAGCTTTCTTT,CASSARRVSTNTEAFF
TRBJ2-7,.,TRBV20-1,many,TGCAGTGCTAGAGATCCGAACGAGCAGTACTTC,CSARDPNEQYF
TRBJ1-6,TRBD1,TRBV5-5,.,TGTGCCAGCAGCTTGAACGGACAGGGTAATTCACCCCTCCACTTT,CASSLNGQGNSPLHF
TRBJ2-2,.,TRBV6-2/TRBV6-3,many,TGTGCCAGCAGTTACTCGATCGGCCTAGCCGGGGTCACCGGGGAGCTGTTTTTT,CASSYSIGLAGVTGELFF
TRBJ2-2,.,TRBV24-1,many,TGTGCCACCAGTGATCCGTGGACGAACACCGGGGAGCTGTTTTTT,CATSDPWTNTGELFF
TRBJ2-5,.,TRBV20-1,many,TGCAGTGCCCGAGCCCCTACACTCCAAGAGACCCAGTACTTC,CSARAPTLQETQYF
TRBJ2-2,.,TRBV12-3/TRBV12-4,few,TGTGCCAGCAGTTTTGGGGCCACCGGGGAGCTGTTTTTT,CASSFGATGELFF
TRBJ1-5,.,TRBV28,few,TGTGCCAGCAGACACCAGGGGAATAGCAATCAGCCCCAGCATTTT,CASRHQGNSNQPQHF
TRBJ2-5,.,TRBV21-1,many,TGTGCCAGCAGCCCCAGATGGCGCGGGGAGACCCAGTACTTC,CASSPRWRGETQYF
TRBJ2-2,.,TRBV4-3,many,TGCGCCAGCAGCCAAGGACGGCCCCACGGGGAGCTGTTTTTT,CASSQGRPHGELFF
TRBJ2-1,.,TRBV29-1,many,TGCAGCGTTGAGGGGTACCCCCACTACAATGAGCAGTTCTTC,CSVEGYPHYNEQFF
TRBJ1-2,TRBD1,TRBV6-1,many,TGTGCCAGCAGTCAAACCGCGGGCCTGTGGACAGGGGATTATGGCTACACCTTC,CASSQTAGLWTGDYGYTF
TRBJ1-2,.,TRBV12-5,few,TGTGCTAGTGGTTTAGAGGGACGCTTCTATGGCTACACCTTC,CASGLEGRFYGYTF
TRBJ2-1,TRBD1,TRBV5-1,many,TGCGCCAGCAGCTTGGGGGACAGCCCTTACAATGAGCAGTTCTTC,CASSLGDSPYNEQFF
TRBJ2-7,TRBD1,TRBV5-1,many,TGCGCCAGCAGCCCGGGGACAGCCAAGATCGGCGAGCAGTACTTC,CASSPGTAKIGEQYF
TRBJ2-1,TRBD1,TRBV6-5,many,TGTGCCAGCAGCCTTCCGGGACAGCCTATGGGTGGGCAGTTCTTC,CASSLPGQPMGGQFF
TRBJ2-7,TRBD1,TRBV18,.,TGTGCCAGCTCACCAGGTGACAGGGGTTCCTACGAGCAGTACTTC,CASSPGDRGSYEQYF
TRBJ2-7,TRBD1,TRBV7-2,many,TGTGCCAGCAGCCCCGGACAGGGGGTGACCTACGAGCAGTACTTC,CASSPGQGVTYEQYF
TRBJ2-5,TRBD2,TRBV11-2,few,TGTGCCAGCAGCTTAGTGGGTAGCGGGGGGATACAAGAGACCCAGTACTTC,CASSLVGSGGIQETQYF
TRBJ2-7,TRBD2,TRBV20-1,many,TGCAGTATTAAGCGGGGGGGCCCCTACGAGCAGTACTTC,CSIKRGGPYEQYF
TRBJ2-7,.,TRBV28,.,TGTGCCAGCCGTATTTCCCAGGGACGGAACTACGAGCAGTACTTC,CASRISQGRNYEQYF
TRBJ1-6,.,TRBV12-3/TRBV12-4,many,TGTGCCAGCAGTTTGGGCTCTGAATCACCCCTCCACTTT,CASSLGSESPLHF
TRBJ2-2,.,TRBV14,many,TGTGCCAGCAGCCAAGTCCGGTCCGTTAACACCGGGGAGCTGTTTTTT,CASSQVRSVNTGELFF
TRBJ1-3,.,TRBV28,.,TGTGCCAGCAGTTTTTTGGAGGCCGGGAGAAACACCATATATTTT,CASSFLEAGRNTIYF
TRBJ2-7,TRBD2,TRBV28,few,TGTGCCCCGCCCGGGACTAGCGGGGGGGACTGCGAGCAGTACTTC,CAPPGTSGGDCEQYF
TRBJ1-4,TRBD1,TRBV5-1,many,TGCGCCAGCAGCCCCGGACAGGGCCGCTCGGAAAAACTGTTTTTT,CASSPGQGRSEKLFF
TRBJ2-2,TRBD1,TRBV5-1,many,TGCGCCAGCAGCTTGGCGTTGGACAGGGCCAACACCGGGGAGCTGTTTTTT,CASSLALDRANTGELFF
TRBJ2-1,.,TRBV29-1,many,TGCAGCGTTGCGCGTTGGGGTGATGAAGGAAACGGCAATGAGCAGTTCTTC,CSVARWGDEGNGNEQFF
TRBJ2-1,.,TRBV28,.,TGTGCCGCCCGGGGTAGCTCCTACAATGAGCAGTTCTTC,CAARGSSYNEQFF
TRBJ2-1,.,TRBV6-1,many,TGTGCCAGCAGTCCCAAGAGCGGGTTTGAGTTCCATGAGCAGTTCTTC,CASSPKSGFEFHEQFF
TRBJ2-7,TRBD1,TRBV24-1,many,TGTGCCACCAGTGGCTCGCCGGACAGGGGAAACGAGCAGTACTTC,CATSGSPDRGNEQYF
TRBJ2-2,.,TRBV3-1,few,TGTGCCAGCAGCCAGGGGGTTTGGGAAACCGGGGAGCTGTTTTTT,CASSQGVWETGELFF